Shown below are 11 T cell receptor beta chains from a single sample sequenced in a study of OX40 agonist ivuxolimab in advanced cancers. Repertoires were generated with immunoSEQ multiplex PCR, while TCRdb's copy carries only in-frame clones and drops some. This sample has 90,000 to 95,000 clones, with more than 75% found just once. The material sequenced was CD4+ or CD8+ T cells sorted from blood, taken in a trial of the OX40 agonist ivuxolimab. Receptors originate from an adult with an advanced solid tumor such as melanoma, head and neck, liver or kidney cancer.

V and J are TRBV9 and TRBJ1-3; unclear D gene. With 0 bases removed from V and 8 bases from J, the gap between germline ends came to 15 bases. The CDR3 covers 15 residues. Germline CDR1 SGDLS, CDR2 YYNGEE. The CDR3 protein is CASSVEGPQWDTIYF. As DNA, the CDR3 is TGTGCCAGCAGCGTAGAGGGTCCCCAGTGGGACACCATATATTTT.

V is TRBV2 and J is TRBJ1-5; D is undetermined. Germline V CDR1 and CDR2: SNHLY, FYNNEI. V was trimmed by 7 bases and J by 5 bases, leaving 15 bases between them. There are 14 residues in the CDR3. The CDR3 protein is CASNDFSGDQPQHF. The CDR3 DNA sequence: TGTGCCAGCAACGATTTTTCAGGTGATCAGCCCCAGCATTTT.

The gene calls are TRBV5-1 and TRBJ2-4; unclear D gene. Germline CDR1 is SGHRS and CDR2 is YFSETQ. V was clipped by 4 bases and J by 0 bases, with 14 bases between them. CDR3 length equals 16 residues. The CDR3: CASSLTGAQAKNIQYF. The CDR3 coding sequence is TGCGCCAGCAGCCTGACCGGAGCCCAAGCCAAAAACATTCAGTACTTC.

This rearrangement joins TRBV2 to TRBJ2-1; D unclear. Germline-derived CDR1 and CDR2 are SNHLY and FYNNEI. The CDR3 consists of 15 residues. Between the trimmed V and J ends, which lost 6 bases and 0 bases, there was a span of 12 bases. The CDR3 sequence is CASRVGPSSYNEQFF. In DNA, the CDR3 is TGTGCCAGCAGGGTAGGGCCGAGCTCCTACAATGAGCAGTTCTTC.

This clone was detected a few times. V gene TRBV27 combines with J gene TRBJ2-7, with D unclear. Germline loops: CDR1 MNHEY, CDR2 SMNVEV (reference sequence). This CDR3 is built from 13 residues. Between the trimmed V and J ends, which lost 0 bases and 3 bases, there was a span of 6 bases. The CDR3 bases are TGTGCCAGCAGTTTATCCTATAACTACGAGCAGTACTTC. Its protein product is CASSLSYNYEQYF.

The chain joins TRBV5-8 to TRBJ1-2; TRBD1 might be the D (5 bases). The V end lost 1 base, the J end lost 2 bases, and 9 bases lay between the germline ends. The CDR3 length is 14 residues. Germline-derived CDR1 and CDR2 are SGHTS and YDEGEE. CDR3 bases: TGTGCCAGCAGCTTGAGGGACCGGAACTATGGCTACACCTTC. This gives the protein CASSLRDRNYGYTF. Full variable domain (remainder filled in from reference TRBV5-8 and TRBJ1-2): EAGVTQSPTHLIKTRGQQATLRCSPISGHTSVYWYQQALGLGLQFLLWYDEGEERNRGNFPPRFSGRQFPNYSSELNVNALELEDSALYLCASSLRDRNYGYTFGSGTRLTVV.

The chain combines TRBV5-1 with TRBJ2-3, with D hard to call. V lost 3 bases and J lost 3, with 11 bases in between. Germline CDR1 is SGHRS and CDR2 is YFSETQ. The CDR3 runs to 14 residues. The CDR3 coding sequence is TGCGCCAGCAGCTATAGAATCGAGACAGATACGCAGTATTTT. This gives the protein CASSYRIETDTQYF.

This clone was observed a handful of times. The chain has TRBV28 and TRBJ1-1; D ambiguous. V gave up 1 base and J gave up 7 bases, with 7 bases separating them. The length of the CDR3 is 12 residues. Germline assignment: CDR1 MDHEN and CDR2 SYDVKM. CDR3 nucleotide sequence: TGTGCCAGCAGTTTATTTCGGGATGAAGCTTTCTTT. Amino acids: CASSLFRDEAFF. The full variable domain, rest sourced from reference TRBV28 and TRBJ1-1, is DVKVTQSSRYLVKRTGEKVFLECVQDMDHENMFWYRQDPGLGLRLIYFSYDVKMKEKGDIPEGYSVSREKKERFSLILESASTNQTSMYLCASSLFRDEAFFGQGTRLTVV.

DNA of the CDR3: TGTGCCAGTAGTATAGTAAGATGGGACAGACCTTCTCGACCGGGCGAAAAACTGTTTTTT. It yields the protein CASSIVRWDRPSRPGEKLFF. This chain joins TRBV19 and TRBJ1-4; the match to TRBD1 covers 7 bases. Germline V lookup: CDR1 LNHDA, CDR2 SQIVND (reference sequence). The V and J ends lost 1 base and 8 bases, in that order; junction bases with no gene match: 22. The CDR3 has 20 amino acids.

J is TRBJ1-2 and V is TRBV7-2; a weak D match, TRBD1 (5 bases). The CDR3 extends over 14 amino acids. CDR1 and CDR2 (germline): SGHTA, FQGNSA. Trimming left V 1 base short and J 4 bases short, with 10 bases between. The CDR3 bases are TGTGCCAGCAGCTTAGGCAGGGTAGCCTATGGCTACACCTTC. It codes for CASSLGRVAYGYTF. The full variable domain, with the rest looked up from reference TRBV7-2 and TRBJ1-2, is GAGVSQSPSNKVTEKGKDVELRCDPISGHTALYWYRQSLGQGLEFLIYFQGNSAPDKSGLPSDRFSAERTGGSVSTLTIQRTQQEDSAVYLCASSLGRVAYGYTFGSGTRLTVV.

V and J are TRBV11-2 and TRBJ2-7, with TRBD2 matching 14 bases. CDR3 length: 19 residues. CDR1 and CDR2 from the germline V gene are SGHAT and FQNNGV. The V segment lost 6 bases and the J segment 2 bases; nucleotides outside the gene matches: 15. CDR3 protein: CASSLTLRLAGGFPYEQYV. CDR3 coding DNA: TGTGCCAGCAGTCTAACTCTACGACTAGCGGGAGGGTTCCCCTACGAGCAGTACGTC.